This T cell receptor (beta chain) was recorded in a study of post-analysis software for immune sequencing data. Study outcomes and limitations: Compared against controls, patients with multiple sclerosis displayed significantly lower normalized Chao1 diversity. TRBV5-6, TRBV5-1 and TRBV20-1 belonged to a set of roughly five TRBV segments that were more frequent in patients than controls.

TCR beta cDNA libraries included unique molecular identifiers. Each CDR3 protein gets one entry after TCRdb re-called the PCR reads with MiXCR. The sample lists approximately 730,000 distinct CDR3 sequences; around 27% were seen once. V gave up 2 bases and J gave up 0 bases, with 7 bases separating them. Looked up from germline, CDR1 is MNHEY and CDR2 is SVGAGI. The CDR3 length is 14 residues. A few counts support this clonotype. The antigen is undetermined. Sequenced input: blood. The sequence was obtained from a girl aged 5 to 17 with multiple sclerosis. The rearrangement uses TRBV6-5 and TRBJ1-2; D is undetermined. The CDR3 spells CASSYVPANYGYTF. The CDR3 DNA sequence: TGTGCCAGCAGTTACGTTCCAGCTAACTATGGCTACACCTTC.